The next 4 T cell receptor beta chains were all read from a single sample in a study of metastatic and nonmetastatic thyroid tumors. TCRdb reassembled clones from the PCR reads with MiXCR. This sample carries about 30,000 clones, 4% of them seen once, and the ten largest clones take around 23%. Thyroid surgery had not been preceded by any treatment in any patient. The sequenced sample consisted of blood. These receptors were collected from a female donor with papillary thyroid cancer or a benign thyroid nodule (not recorded which). Some clones in this sample may be carry-over from other donors' samples.

This clone has at least ten counts. The gene calls are TRBV10-3 and TRBJ2-1; D gene uncertain. Trimming took off 2 bases at V and 0 bases at J, with 5 bases between the two ends. Germline CDR1 ENHRY, CDR2 SYGVKD. This CDR3 region has 14 residues. The CDR3 DNA sequence: TGTGCCATCAGTGAGGGCAGCTCCTACAATGAGCAGTTCTTC. Translating gives CAISEGSSYNEQFF.

In its sample, this clone was seen many times. The chain joins TRBV4-1 to TRBJ1-2; 8 nucleotides agree with TRBD1. CDR3 length equals 14 residues. From germline, CDR1 is MGHRA and CDR2 YSYEKL. With 3 bases clipped from V and 3 bases from J, the junction kept 3 bases outside the gene matches. The CDR3 loop is CASSQPGGYYGYTF. Written as DNA, the CDR3 is TGCGCCAGCAGCCAGCCAGGGGGCTACTATGGCTACACCTTC.

This clone turned up a few times. The J gene is TRBJ1-2, the V gene TRBV27; TRBD1 matches at 7 bases. The CDR3 covers 16 residues. Germline V gives CDR1 MNHEY, CDR2 SMNVEV (reference sequence). V lost 5 bases and J lost 4; bases outside the gene matches: 13. The CDR3 loop reads CASSASQGILSYGYTF. The CDR3 DNA reads TGTGCCAGCAGTGCATCACAGGGGATATTAAGCTATGGCTACACCTTC.

Judged by abundance, this clone is medium-sized. This sequence joins TRBV6-1 and TRBJ1-2, with 8 positions matching TRBD1. Germline CDR1 is MNHNS and CDR2 is SASEGT. Trimming cost V 7 bases and J 2 bases; bases outside gene matches: 6. The CDR3 consists of 14 residues. This CDR3 is CASIPGQGNYGYTF. The CDR3 coding sequence is TGTGCCAGCATCCCTGGACAGGGAAACTATGGCTACACCTTC.